These 8 T cell receptor beta chains were sequenced from one sample in a study of blood T cells in healthy people across ages. A second about 7 to 12 cycle PCR used barcoded and J-beta primers. TCRdb independently ran MiXCR on the 5' RACE reads; one entry per CDR3 protein. The sample holds some 1.5 million distinct CDR3 sequences, under 55% seen once. Material for sequencing was blood. These receptors were collected from a woman under 30 in good health.

This clonotype was observed a few times. The V and J genes are TRBV27 and TRBJ1-5, with D maybe TRBD1 (5 bases). The V end lost 1 base, the J end lost 0 bases, and 10 bases lay between the germline ends. Per germline, CDR1 MNHEY and CDR2 SMNVEV (reference sequence). The CDR3 runs to 16 residues. The DNA for the CDR3 is TGTGCCAGCAGTTTATGGCCGGGGGATAGCAATCAGCCCCAGCATTTT. Its translation: CASSLWPGDSNQPQHF.

The rearrangement links TRBV5-6 to TRBJ2-1; either TRBD1 or TRBD2 may supply D (5 bases each). Germline CDR1 and CDR2: SGHDT and YYEEEE. The CDR3 totals 16 residues. V gave up 1 base and J gave up 2 bases, with 13 bases separating them. As DNA, the CDR3 is TGTGCCAGCAGCTTGTGGGGGATAAGGCCCTACAATGAGCAGTTCTTC. This encodes CASSLWGIRPYNEQFF.

The chain combines TRBV6-5 with TRBJ2-5; a weak D match, TRBD1 (6 bases). CDR1 is MNHEY, CDR2 SVGAGI, per germline. Trimming pared 0 bases from V and 3 bases from J, leaving 14 bases between. The CDR3 contains 16 residues. The CDR3 loop reads CASSYSMRGLEETQYF. CDR3 DNA sequence: TGTGCCAGCAGTTACTCGATGAGGGGGTTAGAAGAGACCCAGTACTTC.

This clonotype was counted only a few times. The CDR3 coding sequence is TGTGCCGTCCGATCGGGACCGTCCACAGATACGCAGTATTTT. Protein product: CAVRSGPSTDTQYF. V and J are TRBV10-3 and TRBJ2-3, with D perhaps TRBD1 or TRBD2 (5 bases each). There are 14 residues in the CDR3. The V end lost 11 bases, the J end lost 2 bases, and 17 bases lay between the germline ends. Germline V lookup: CDR1 ENHRY, CDR2 SYGVKD.

A few counts support this clonotype. The chain has TRBV18 and TRBJ2-1, with a tentative D call TRBD1 (6 bases). Germline V lookup: CDR1 KGHSH, CDR2 LQKENI. The CDR3 covers 14 residues. Trimming pared 5 bases from V and 6 bases from J, leaving 14 bases between. The CDR3 reads CASSADRQINEQFF. CDR3 DNA sequence: TGTGCCAGCTCAGCGGACAGACAAATCAATGAGCAGTTCTTC.

The chain carries TRBV4-3 and TRBJ2-7; TRBD2 matches at 13 bases. The V gene end was trimmed by 3 bases and the J gene end by 7 bases; junction bases not matched to a gene: 12. This CDR3 spans 17 amino acids. Germline V gives CDR1 LGHNA, CDR2 YSLEER. The CDR3 sequence: CASSQGMGTSGIYEQYF. The CDR3 bases are TGCGCCAGCAGCCAGGGTATGGGGACTAGCGGGATATATGAGCAGTACTTC.

The V call is TRBV15, the J call TRBJ2-1; D remains ambiguous. Germline values: CDR1 LNHNV, CDR2 YYDKDF (reference sequence). V lost 5 bases to trimming and J lost 5 bases, with 7 bases between them. The CDR3 has 12 amino acids. CDR3 sequence (DNA): TGTGCCACCAGCTGGAGCCACAATGAGCAGTTCTTC. Protein sequence: CATSWSHNEQFF.

The chain has TRBV9 and TRBJ2-7; TRBD2 matches at 7 bases. There are 14 residues in the CDR3. Germline loops: CDR1 SGDLS, CDR2 YYNGEE. With 0 bases clipped from V and 7 bases from J, the junction kept 7 bases outside the gene matches. The CDR3: CASSVGPGLREQYF. The DNA of the CDR3 is TGTGCCAGCAGCGTAGGACCGGGACTAAGAGAGCAGTACTTC.